These 2 T cell receptor beta chains originate from one sample sequenced in a study of T cell responses to AZD1222 COVID-19 vaccine. Sequenced by immunoSEQ multiplex PCR; TCRdb stores in-frame clones only, minus some. The sample records 140,000 or so clones, just over 85% being singletons. Specimen: peripheral blood, collected 28 days after the second AZD1222 dose. These receptors were taken from an adult who received the AZD1222 COVID-19 vaccine.

The chain carries TRBV7-9 and TRBJ2-1, with 7 positions matching TRBD1. Germline loops: CDR1 SEHNR, CDR2 FQNEAQ (reference sequence). The V segment lost 6 bases and the J segment 14 bases; nucleotides outside the gene matches: 10. The CDR3 is 12 residues long. CDR3 coding DNA: TGTGCCAGCAGTTTCGACAGGGCCGATAAGTTCTTC. It is translated as CASSFDRADKFF.

This chain joins TRBV28 and TRBJ1-2, with D unresolved. Trimming stripped 2 bases from V and 2 bases from J, with 3 bases between. Germline V gives CDR1 MDHEN, CDR2 SYDVKM. CDR3 length equals 12 residues. The CDR3 protein is CASSLRNYGYTF. DNA of the CDR3: TGTGCCAGCAGTTTAAGGAACTATGGCTACACCTTC.